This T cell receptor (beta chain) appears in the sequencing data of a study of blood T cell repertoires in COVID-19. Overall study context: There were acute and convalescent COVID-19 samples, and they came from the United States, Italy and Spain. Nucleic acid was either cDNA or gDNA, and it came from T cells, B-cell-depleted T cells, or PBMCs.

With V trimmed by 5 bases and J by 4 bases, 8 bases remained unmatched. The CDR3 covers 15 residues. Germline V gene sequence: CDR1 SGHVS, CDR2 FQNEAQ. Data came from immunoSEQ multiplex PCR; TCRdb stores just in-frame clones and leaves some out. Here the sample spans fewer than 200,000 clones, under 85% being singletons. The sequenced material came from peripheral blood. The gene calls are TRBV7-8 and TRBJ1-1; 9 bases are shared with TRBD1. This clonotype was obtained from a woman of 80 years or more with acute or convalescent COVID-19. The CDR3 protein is CASSSRDREPTEAFF. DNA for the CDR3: TGTGCCAGCAGCAGCCGGGACAGGGAACCCACTGAAGCTTTCTTT.